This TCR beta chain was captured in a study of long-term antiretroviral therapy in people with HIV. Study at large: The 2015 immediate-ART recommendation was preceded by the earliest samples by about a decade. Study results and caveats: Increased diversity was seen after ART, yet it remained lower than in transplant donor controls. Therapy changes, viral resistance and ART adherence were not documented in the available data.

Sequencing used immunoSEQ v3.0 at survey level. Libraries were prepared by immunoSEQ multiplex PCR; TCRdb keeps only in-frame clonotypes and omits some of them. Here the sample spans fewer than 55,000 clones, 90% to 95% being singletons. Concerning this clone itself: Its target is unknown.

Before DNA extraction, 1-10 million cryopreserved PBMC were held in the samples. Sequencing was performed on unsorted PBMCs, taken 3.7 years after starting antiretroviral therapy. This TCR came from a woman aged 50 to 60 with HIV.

As DNA, the CDR3 is TGTGCCAGCAGCTTAGGAACCCCGGGTAAGCAGTACTTC. Residues: CASSLGTPGKQYF. The rearrangement uses TRBV13 and TRBJ2-7, with D unclear. The CDR3 extends over 13 amino acids. The germline V gene has CDR1 PRHDT and CDR2 FYEKMQ (reference sequence). Trimming pared 0 bases from V and 8 bases from J, leaving 11 bases between.